The source of this T cell receptor beta chain is a study of CD8 T cells in ankylosing spondylitis (dated by TCRdb to about 2017). As for the study more broadly: The study set out to find disease-linked TCR variants by profiling T cell receptor beta repertoires in ankylosing spondylitis patients and healthy donors. In total, the full study cohort was made up of about 110 healthy donors and more than 20 ankylosing spondylitis patients. Peripheral blood samples were taken, and synovial fluid was additionally collected from ankylosing spondylitis patients.

What the authors observed across the whole study: Blood from ankylosing spondylitis patients appeared to be characterized by a TCR beta motif made up of several highly homologous amino acid variants. Some TCR beta motif variants had previously been reported in synovial fluid and blood of reactive arthritis patients, which suggested common disease-initiation mechanisms. In peripheral blood, the disease-linked clones were found at relatively low frequencies and had a CD8+ phenotype. Significant enrichment of the disease-linked clones was reported in matched synovial fluid samples from ankylosing spondylitis patients.

A word on this clonotype: The specificity of this receptor is unknown. Qualities for individual bases were not recorded, and no much larger clone is one base off.

Sequencing used an Illumina HiSeq 2500. Quantitative 5'-RACE with molecular barcodes was the method used to prepare the TCR beta libraries. Regarding the original processing steps: Disease-linked TCR variants were identified with a new computational method built on a probabilistic model of VDJ rearrangement. Using fastp at Q25 and MiXCR, TCRdb reprocessed the public reads and kept productive beta chains. Duplicate CDR3 protein sequences are folded into a single record with the most common DNA and genes. TCRdb, not the original authors, processed these V and J calls. The sample includes under 300,000 distinct CDR3 sequences, with roughly 18% observed a single time. The biggest ten clones account for over 25% of the sample. The germline V gene specifies MGHDK as CDR1 and SYGVNS as CDR2. Including the terminal cysteine and phenylalanine, the CDR3 comprises 13 residues. The CDR3 DNA has 39 bases and is translated from base 1. The junction shows trimming of 1 base on V and 7 bases on J, plus 5 bases between the germline ends.

This clonotype was sampled from a male donor with ankylosing spondylitis or in good health (not recorded which). Sequenced sample: blood, either unsorted or a sorted T cell fraction (not recorded which). Rearrangement joined TRBV25-1 to TRBJ1-6, with the D gene uncertain. The DNA reads as follows: TGTGCCAGCAGTGAATTCGTGAATTCACCCCTCCACTTT. This sequence encodes CASSEFVNSPLHF.